The 9 T cell receptor beta chains reported below all come from one sample, sequenced in a study of liver allograft versus peripheral blood T cells. The wider study: Comparative analysis was performed on T cell receptor repertoires from transplanted livers and from recipients' peripheral blood.

TCRdb re-derived calls from the reads in MiXCR, one entry per CDR3 protein. This sample has some 7,000 distinct CDR3 sequences; approximately 16% occur once, and the top ten carry 7% to 8.5%. The receptors come from a human patient who had a liver transplant. Some T cells may be graft donor cells.

Sample share makes this clonotype medium-sized. The rearrangement joins TRBV6-5 to TRBJ1-2; a weak D match, TRBD1 (5 bases). The ends were cut back, 6 bases at V and 0 bases at J, with 14 bases in the middle. The length of the CDR3 is 15 residues. Germline values: CDR1 MNHEY, CDR2 SVGAGI. This CDR3 is CASSYGGGPNYGYTF. The CDR3 DNA reads TGTGCCAGCAGCTATGGTGGGGGACCTAACTATGGCTACACCTTC.

This clonotype was seen repeatedly, ten times or more. The chain has TRBV7-9 and TRBJ1-1; no reliable D call. CDR3 length equals 13 residues. Germline-derived CDR1 and CDR2 are SEHNR and FQNEAQ (reference sequence). Trimming shortened V by 4 bases and J by 1 base, and 7 bases separated the two germline ends. The CDR3 DNA sequence: TGTGCCAGCAGCTCGAGAGAGAACACTGAAGCTTTCTTT. This gives the protein CASSSRENTEAFF.

This clonotype is termed medium-sized. V is TRBV5-1 and J is TRBJ1-5; a weak D match, TRBD1 (6 bases). Germline CDR1 reads SGHRS; CDR2 reads YFSETQ. The V end was cut by 0 bases, the J end by 6 bases, with 13 bases between. The CDR3 is made up of 15 amino acids. The chain's CDR3 is CASSLEGGEGQPQHF. CDR3 nucleotide sequence: TGCGCCAGCAGCTTGGAGGGGGGCGAGGGTCAGCCCCAGCATTTT.

This clonotype was seen at least ten times. The chain is built from TRBV24-1 and TRBJ2-1; D might be TRBD2 (6 bases). CDR3 length equals 15 residues. The germline V gene encodes CDR1 KGHDR and CDR2 SFDVKD. The germline V and J ends were trimmed by 3 bases and 6 bases, with 14 bases remaining between them. This chain's CDR3 is CATSDGTLWGNEQFF. In nucleotides, the CDR3 is TGTGCCACCAGTGATGGGACTCTTTGGGGCAATGAGCAGTTCTTC.

This chain uses TRBV14 with TRBJ1-1; D might be TRBD1 (5 bases). V lost 6 bases and J lost 2, with 16 bases in between. Germline loops: CDR1 SGHDN, CDR2 FVKESK. The CDR3 length is 15 residues. CDR3 sequence (DNA): TGTGCCAGCAGTCTGCTGGGGACGGCTAACACTGAAGCTTTCTTT. Translating gives CASSLLGTANTEAFF.

This clonotype was detected ten times or more. V is TRBV19 and J is TRBJ1-5, with D tentatively TRBD1 (6 bases). CDR1 and CDR2 (germline): LNHDA, SQIVND (reference sequence). There are 13 residues in the CDR3. V lost 4 bases to trimming and J lost 4 bases, with 8 bases between them. The CDR3: CASSTGANQPQHF. The CDR3 nucleotides are TGTGCCAGTAGTACAGGGGCGAATCAGCCCCAGCATTTT.

This clonotype was seen only a few times. This chain uses TRBV7-2 with TRBJ2-5, with D maybe TRBD2 (6 bases). Germline loops: CDR1 SGHTA, CDR2 FQGNSA. The CDR3 has 12 amino acids. Trimming removed 5 bases at V and 4 bases at J, with 8 bases between. CDR3 in DNA: TGTGCCAGCAGCCGTAGCGGAGAGACCCAGTACTTC. This gives the protein CASSRSGETQYF.

The V call is TRBV20-1, the J call TRBJ1-2; 9 nucleotides match TRBD1. The CDR3 spans 12 residues. Losses at the gene ends were 6 bases for V and 4 bases for J; bases not matched to a gene: 3. Germline V gives CDR1 DFQATT, CDR2 SNEGSKA (reference sequence). The CDR3 loop is CSARTGAYGYTF. The CDR3 DNA reads TGCAGTGCCAGGACAGGGGCCTATGGCTACACCTTC.

By share, this clonotype counts as medium-sized. V and J are TRBV19 and TRBJ1-4, with TRBD1 matching 10 bases. This CDR3 is built from 13 residues. Per the germline V gene, CDR1 is LNHDA and CDR2 is SQIVND (reference sequence). V was pared by 10 bases and J by 8 bases, with 7 bases of the junction left unmatched. The CDR3 loop is CATGGTGVEKLFF. CDR3 coding DNA: TGTGCCACCGGCGGGACAGGGGTGGAAAAACTGTTTTTT.